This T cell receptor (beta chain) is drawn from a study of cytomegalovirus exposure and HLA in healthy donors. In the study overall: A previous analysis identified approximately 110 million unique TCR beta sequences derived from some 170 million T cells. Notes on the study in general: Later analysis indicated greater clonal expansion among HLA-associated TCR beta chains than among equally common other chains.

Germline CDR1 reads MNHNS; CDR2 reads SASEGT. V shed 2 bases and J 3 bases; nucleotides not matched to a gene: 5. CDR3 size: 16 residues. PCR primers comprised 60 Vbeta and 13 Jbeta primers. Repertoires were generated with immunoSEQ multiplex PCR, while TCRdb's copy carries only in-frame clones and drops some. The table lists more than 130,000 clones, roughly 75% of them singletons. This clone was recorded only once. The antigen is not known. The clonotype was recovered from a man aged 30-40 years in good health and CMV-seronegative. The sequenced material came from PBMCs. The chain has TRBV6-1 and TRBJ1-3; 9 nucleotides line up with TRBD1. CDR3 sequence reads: CASSERDRAIGNTIYF. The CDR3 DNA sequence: TGTGCCAGCAGTGAAAGGGACAGGGCCATTGGAAACACCATATATTTT.